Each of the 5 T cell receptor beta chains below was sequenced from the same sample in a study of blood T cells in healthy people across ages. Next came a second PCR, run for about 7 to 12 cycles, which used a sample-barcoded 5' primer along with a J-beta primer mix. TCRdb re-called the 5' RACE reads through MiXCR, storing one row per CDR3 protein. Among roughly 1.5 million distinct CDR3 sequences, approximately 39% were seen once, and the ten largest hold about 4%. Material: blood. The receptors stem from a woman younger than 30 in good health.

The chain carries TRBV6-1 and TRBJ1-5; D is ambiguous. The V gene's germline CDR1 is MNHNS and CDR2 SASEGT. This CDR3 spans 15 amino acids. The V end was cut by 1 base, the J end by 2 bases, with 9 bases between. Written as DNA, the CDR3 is TGTGCCAGCAGTGAAGGGCCTCCGGGCAATCAGCCCCAGCATTTT. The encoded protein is CASSEGPPGNQPQHF.

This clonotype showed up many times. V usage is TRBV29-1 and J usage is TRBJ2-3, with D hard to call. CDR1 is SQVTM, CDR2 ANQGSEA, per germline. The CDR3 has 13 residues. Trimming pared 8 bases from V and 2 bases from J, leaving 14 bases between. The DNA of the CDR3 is TGCAGCTTAACCGGGCGCCTCACAGATACGCAGTATTTT. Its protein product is CSLTGRLTDTQYF.

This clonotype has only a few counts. CDR3 sequence: CASSQDSGALNTDTQYF. CDR3 bases: TGCGCCAGCAGCCAAGATAGCGGGGCACTAAACACAGATACGCAGTATTTT. This chain connects TRBV4-3 to TRBJ2-3; 8 nucleotides match TRBD2. The germline V gene encodes CDR1 LGHNA and CDR2 YSLEER. The CDR3 is 17 residues long. V dropped 0 bases and J dropped 2; count of bases not matched to a gene: 7.

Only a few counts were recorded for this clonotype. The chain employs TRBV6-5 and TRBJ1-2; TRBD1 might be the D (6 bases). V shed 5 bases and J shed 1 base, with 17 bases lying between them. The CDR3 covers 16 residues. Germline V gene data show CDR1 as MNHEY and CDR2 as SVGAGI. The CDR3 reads CASSKRRDNLNYGYTF. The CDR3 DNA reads TGTGCCAGCAGTAAACGCCGGGACAACCTTAACTATGGCTACACCTTC.

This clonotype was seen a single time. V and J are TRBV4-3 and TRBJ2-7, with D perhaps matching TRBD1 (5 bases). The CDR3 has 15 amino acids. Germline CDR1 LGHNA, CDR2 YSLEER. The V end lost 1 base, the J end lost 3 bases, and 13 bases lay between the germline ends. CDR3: CASSQGGRTDYEQYF. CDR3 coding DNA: TGCGCCAGCAGCCAAGGGGGCAGAACAGACTACGAGCAGTACTTC.